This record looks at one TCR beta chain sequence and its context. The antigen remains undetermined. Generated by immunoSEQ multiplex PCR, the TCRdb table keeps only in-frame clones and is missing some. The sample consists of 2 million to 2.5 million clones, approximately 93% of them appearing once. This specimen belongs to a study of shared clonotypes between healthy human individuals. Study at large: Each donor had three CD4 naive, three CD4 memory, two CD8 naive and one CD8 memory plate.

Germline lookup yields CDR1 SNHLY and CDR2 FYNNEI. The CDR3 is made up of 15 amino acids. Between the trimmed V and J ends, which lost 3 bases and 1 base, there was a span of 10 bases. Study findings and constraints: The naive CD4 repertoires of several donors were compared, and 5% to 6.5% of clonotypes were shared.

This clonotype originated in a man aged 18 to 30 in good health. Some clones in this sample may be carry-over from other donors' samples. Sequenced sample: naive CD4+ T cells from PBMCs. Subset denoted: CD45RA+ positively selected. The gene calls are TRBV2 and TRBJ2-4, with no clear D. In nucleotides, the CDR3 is TGTGCCAGCAGTGACTCGGGTTATGCCAAAAACATTCAGTACTTC. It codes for CASSDSGYAKNIQYF. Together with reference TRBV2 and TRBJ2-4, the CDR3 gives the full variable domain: EPEVTQTPSHQVTQMGQEVILRCVPISNHLYFYWYRQILGQKVEFLVSFYNNEISEKSEIFDDQFSVERPDGSNFTLKIRSTKLEDSAMYFCASSDSGYAKNIQYFGAGTRLSVL.